The T cell receptor beta chain described here comes from a study of tumor-infiltrating lymphocytes in primary liver carcinoma. Study-wide results and caveats: It was tumor-adjacent and tumor-blood pairs that overlapped less than tumor region pairs did.

With roughly 500 ng total RNA as template and a constant-region primer, TCR beta cDNA was made. Library construction for TCR beta comprised three nested multiplex PCR rounds performed with slightly modified ARM-PCR. Investigators reported that the first two PCR rounds, at roughly 10 cycles each, used TRBV1-TRBV30 forward primers with a C-beta reverse primer. TCRdb called the multiplex PCR reads again in MiXCR, with one record for every CDR3 protein. The sample has 100,000 to 150,000 distinct CDR3 sequences, 64% seen once; the top ten hold 7.5% to 9%. The source material, roughly 18-33 mg of unsorted bulk tissue, was used to co-extract RNA and DNA. Trimming stripped 9 bases from V and 6 bases from J, with 11 bases between. The germline gives CDR1 MDHEN, CDR2 SYDVKM. The CDR3 spans 11 residues. About this clonotype itself: Its antigen is still unknown.

This clonotype was sampled from a woman aged 55 to 70 with primary liver carcinoma and hepatitis B virus infection. The chain combines TRBV28 with TRBJ2-5; D call uncertain. The sequencing input was liver tumor tissue from sampling region 3. Subset reported: tumor region T3, left-lateral pole. Here the CDR3 DNA reads TGTGCCAGTCACCTTGGACAGACCCAGTACTTC. Residues: CASHLGQTQYF.